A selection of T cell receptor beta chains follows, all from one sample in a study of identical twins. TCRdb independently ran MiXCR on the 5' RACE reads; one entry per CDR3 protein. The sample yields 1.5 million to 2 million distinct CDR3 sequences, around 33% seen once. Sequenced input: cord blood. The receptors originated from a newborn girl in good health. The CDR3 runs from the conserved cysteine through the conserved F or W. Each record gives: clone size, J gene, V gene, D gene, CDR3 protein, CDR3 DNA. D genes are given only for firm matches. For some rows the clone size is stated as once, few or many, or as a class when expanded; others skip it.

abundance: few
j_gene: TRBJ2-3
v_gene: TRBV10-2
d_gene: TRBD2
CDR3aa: CASISGLAGEGVTDTQYF
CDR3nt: TGCGCCAGCATCTCGGGACTAGCGGGGGAGGGTGTCACAGATACGCAGTATTTT

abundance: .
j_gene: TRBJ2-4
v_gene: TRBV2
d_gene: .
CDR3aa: CASSDRVAGNIQYF
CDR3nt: TGTGCCAGCAGTGACCGGGTAGCCGGGAACATTCAGTACTTC

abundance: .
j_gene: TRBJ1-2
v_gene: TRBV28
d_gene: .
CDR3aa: CASSPTFGYTF
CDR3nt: TGTGCCAGCAGTCCGACCTTTGGGTACACCTTC

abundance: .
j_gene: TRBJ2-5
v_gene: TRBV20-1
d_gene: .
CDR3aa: CSARVPSDQETQYF
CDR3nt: TGCAGTGCTAGAGTCCCTAGCGACCAAGAGACCCAGTACTTC

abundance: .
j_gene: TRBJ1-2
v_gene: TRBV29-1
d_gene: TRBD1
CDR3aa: CSIGTDDYGYTF
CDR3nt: TGCAGCATTGGGACAGACGACTATGGCTACACCTTC

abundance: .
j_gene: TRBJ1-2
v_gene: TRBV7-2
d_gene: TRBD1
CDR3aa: CASSLSLSTGGNYGYTF
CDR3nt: TGTGCCAGCAGCTTAAGCCTAAGCACAGGGGGGAACTATGGCTACACCTTC

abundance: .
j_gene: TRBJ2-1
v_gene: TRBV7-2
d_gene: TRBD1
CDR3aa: CASSPGQGRVEQFF
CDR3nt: TGTGCCAGCAGCCCTGGACAGGGACGGGTTGAGCAGTTCTTC

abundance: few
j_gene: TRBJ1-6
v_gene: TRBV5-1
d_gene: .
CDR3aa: CASSLDPGSYNSPLHF
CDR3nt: TGCGCCAGCAGCTTGGACCCAGGCTCCTATAATTCACCCCTCCACTTT

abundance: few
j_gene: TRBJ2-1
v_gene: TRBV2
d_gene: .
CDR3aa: CARGLYIDEQFF
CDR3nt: TGTGCCAGAGGACTTTATATCGATGAGCAGTTCTTC

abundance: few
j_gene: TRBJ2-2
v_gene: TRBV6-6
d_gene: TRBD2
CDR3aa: CASSYSGTSGRRGELFF
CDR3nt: TGTGCCAGCAGTTACTCGGGTACTAGCGGGAGAAGAGGGGAGCTGTTTTTT

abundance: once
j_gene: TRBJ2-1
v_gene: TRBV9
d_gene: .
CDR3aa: CASSVGPSEGGPYNEQFF
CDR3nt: TGTGCCAGCAGCGTAGGCCCCTCCGAAGGGGGGCCTTACAATGAGCAGTTCTTC

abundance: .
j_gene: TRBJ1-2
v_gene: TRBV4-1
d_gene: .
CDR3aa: CASSQGGMRGYTF
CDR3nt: TGCGCCAGCAGCCAAGGCGGAATGCGCGGCTACACCTTC

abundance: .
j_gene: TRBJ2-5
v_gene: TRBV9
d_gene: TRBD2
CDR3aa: CASSVKPRTSWVNEQYF
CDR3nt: TGTGCCAGCAGCGTAAAGCCACGGACTAGCTGGGTCAATGAGCAGTACTTC

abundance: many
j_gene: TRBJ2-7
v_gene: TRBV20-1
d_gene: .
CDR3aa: CSAHSSYEQYF
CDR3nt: TGCAGTGCTCACAGCTCCTACGAGCAGTACTTC

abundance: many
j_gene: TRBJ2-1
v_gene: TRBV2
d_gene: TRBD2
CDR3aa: CAGGLAGNEQFF
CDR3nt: TGTGCCGGGGGACTAGCTGGGAATGAGCAGTTCTTC

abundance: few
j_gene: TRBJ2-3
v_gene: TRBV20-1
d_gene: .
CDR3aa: CSASETYRDNTDTQYF
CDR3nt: TGCAGTGCTAGCGAGACCTACAGGGACAACACAGATACGCAGTATTTT

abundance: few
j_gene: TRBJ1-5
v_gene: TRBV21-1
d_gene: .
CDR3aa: CASSNQLMGTGNQPQHF
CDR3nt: TGTGCCAGCAGCAATCAGCTTATGGGGACAGGTAATCAGCCCCAGCATTTT

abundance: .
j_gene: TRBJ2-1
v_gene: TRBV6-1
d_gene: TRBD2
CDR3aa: CASYSGRGPYNEQFF
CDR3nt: TGTGCCAGCTATAGCGGGAGGGGACCCTACAATGAGCAGTTCTTC

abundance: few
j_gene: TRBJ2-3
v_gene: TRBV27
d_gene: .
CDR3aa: CASSSTWVASDTQYF
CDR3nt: TGTGCCAGCAGTTCCACTTGGGTAGCGTCAGATACGCAGTATTTT

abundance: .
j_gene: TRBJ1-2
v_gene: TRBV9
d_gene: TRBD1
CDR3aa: CASSVAGGSYGYTF
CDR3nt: TGTGCCAGCAGCGTAGCAGGGGGCAGCTATGGCTACACCTTC

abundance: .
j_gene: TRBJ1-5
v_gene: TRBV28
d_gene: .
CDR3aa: CASSFLAEDQPQHF
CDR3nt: TGTGCCAGCAGTTTCCTAGCGGAGGATCAGCCCCAGCATTTT

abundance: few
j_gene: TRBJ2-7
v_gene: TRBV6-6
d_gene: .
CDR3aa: CASTYGQGRVYEQYF
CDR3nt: TGTGCCAGCACTTACGGGCAGGGTAGGGTTTACGAGCAGTACTTC

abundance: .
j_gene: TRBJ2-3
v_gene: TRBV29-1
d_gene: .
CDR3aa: CSVGSEADTQYF
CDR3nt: TGCAGCGTTGGAAGTGAGGCAGATACGCAGTATTTT

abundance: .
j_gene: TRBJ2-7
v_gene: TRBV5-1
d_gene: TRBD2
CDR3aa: CASSKVTSGRGEQYF
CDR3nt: TGCGCCAGCAGTAAGGTAACTAGCGGGCGAGGCGAGCAGTACTTC

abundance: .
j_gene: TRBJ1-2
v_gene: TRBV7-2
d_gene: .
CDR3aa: CASSLWRVGISNYGYTF
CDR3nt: TGTGCCAGCAGCTTGTGGAGGGTTGGGATCTCTAACTATGGCTACACCTTC

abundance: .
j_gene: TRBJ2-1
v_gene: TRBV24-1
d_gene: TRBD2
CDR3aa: CATSDLSGGRFDEQFF
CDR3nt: TGTGCCACCAGTGATTTGAGCGGGGGGCGTTTCGATGAGCAGTTCTTC

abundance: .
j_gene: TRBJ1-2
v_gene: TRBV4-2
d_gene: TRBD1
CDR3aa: CASSQEGTGDYGCTF
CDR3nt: TGTGCCAGCAGCCAAGAGGGGACAGGGGACTATGGCTGCACCTTC

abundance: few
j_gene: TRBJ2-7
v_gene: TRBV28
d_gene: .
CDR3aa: CAIRGGGLYEQYF
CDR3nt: TGTGCCATCCGAGGGGGAGGCCTCTACGAGCAGTACTTC

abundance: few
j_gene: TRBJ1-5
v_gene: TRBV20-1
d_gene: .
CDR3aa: CSASSNNQPQHF
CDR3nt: TGCAGTGCTTCCTCGAACAATCAGCCCCAGCATTTT

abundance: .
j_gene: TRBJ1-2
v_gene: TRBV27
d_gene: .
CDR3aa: CASSTRELGIYGYTF
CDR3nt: TGTGCCAGCAGTACCCGGGAGCTGGGGATCTATGGCTACACCTTC

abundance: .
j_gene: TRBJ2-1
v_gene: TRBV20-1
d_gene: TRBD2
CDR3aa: CSARARTSGGHNEQFF
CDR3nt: TGCAGTGCTAGAGCCAGGACTAGCGGGGGGCACAATGAGCAGTTCTTC

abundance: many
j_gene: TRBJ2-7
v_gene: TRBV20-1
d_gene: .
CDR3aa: CSAQSDRTYEQYF
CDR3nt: TGCAGTGCCCAATCTGACAGGACCTACGAGCAGTACTTC

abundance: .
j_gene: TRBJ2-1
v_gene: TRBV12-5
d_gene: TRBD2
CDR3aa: CASGPPAGGLSEQFF
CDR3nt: TGTGCTAGTGGTCCCCCAGCGGGGGGGCTTTCTGAGCAGTTCTTC

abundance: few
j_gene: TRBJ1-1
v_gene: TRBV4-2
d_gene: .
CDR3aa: CASSQAGMNTEAFF
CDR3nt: TGTGCCAGCAGCCAAGCTGGGATGAACACTGAAGCTTTCTTT

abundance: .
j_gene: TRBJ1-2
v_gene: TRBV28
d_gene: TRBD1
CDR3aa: CAGSLPHRGIYGYTF
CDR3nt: TGTGCCGGCAGTTTGCCCCACAGGGGAATCTATGGCTACACCTTC

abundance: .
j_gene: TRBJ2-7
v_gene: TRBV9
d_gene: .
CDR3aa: CASSALAIQGNEQYF
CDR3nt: TGTGCCAGCAGCGCCCTAGCGATACAAGGCAATGAGCAGTACTTC

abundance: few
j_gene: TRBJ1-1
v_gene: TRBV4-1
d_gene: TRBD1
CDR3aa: CASSPSPRTGRAFF
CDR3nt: TGCGCCAGCAGCCCTAGTCCCCGGACAGGAAGGGCTTTCTTT

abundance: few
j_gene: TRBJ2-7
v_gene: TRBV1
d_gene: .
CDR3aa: CTSNIMRGDYEQYF
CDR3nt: TGCACCAGCAATATAATGCGGGGGGACTACGAGCAGTACTTC

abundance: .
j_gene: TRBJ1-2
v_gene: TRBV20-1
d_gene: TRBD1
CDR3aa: CSARDPSTGAYGYTF
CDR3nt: TGCAGTGCTAGAGACCCGTCTACAGGGGCCTATGGCTACACCTTC

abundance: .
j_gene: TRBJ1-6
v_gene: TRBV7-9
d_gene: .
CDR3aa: CASTRTPHNSPLHF
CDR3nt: TGTGCCAGCACTAGGACACCGCATAATTCACCCCTCCACTTT

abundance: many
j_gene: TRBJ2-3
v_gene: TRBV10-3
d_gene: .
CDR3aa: CAISESGRHTDTQYF
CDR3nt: TGTGCCATCAGTGAGTCGGGCCGACACACAGATACGCAGTATTTT

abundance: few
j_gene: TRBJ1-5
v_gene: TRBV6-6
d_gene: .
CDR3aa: CASTNYYQGVDQPQHF
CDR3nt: TGTGCCAGCACCAATTATTACCAGGGTGTGGATCAGCCCCAGCATTTT

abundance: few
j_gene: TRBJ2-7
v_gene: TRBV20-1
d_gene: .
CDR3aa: CSATNGWGPSSDEQYF
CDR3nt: TGCAGTGCCACAAATGGGTGGGGGCCCTCTTCTGACGAGCAGTACTTC

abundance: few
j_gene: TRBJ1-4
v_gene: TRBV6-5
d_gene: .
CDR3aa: CASSYRLRGGTNEKLFF
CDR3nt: TGTGCCAGCAGTTACCGACTCCGAGGGGGGACTAATGAAAAACTGTTTTTT

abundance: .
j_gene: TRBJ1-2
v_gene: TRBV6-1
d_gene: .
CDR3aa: CASRSQGEGYTF
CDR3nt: TGTGCCAGCAGGAGCCAGGGAGAGGGCTACACCTTC

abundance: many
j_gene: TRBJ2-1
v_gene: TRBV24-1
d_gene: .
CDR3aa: CATSDSRRNEQFF
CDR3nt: TGTGCCACCAGTGATTCTCGCCGGAATGAGCAGTTCTTC

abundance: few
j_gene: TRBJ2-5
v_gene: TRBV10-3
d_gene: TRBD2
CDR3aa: CAISGGLARETQYF
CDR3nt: TGTGCCATCAGTGGAGGACTAGCTCGAGAGACCCAGTACTTC

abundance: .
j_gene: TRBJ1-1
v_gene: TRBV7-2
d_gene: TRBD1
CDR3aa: CASSLGDRAPLMNTEAFF
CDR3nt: TGTGCCAGCAGCTTAGGGGACAGGGCCCCCCTCATGAACACTGAAGCTTTCTTT

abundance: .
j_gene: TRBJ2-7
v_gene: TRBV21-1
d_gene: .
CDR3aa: CASSSRDSYYEQYF
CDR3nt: TGTGCCAGCAGCAGCCGGGACAGCTATTACGAGCAGTACTTC

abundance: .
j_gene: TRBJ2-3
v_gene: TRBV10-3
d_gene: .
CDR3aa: CAISDRTSTDTQYF
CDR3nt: TGTGCCATCAGTGACAGGACTAGCACAGATACGCAGTATTTT

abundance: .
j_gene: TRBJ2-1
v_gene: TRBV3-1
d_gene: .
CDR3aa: CASSQDFSGRPQFF
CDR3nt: TGTGCCAGCAGCCAAGATTTCTCGGGACGGCCGCAGTTCTTC

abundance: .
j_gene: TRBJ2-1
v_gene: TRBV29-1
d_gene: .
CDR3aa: CSVEGRGHHNEQFF
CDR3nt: TGCAGCGTTGAAGGGCGGGGCCACCACAATGAGCAGTTCTTC

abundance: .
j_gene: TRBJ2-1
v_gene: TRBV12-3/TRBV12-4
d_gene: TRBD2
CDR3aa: CASSFLAGVDEQFF
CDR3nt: TGTGCCAGCAGTTTCCTAGCGGGAGTCGATGAGCAGTTCTTC

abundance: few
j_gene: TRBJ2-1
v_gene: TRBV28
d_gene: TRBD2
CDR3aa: CASSAQRGTYNEQFF
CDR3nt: TGTGCCAGCAGCGCACAGCGGGGAACCTACAATGAGCAGTTCTTC

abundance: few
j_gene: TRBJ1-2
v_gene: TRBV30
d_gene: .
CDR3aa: CAWSATGIGGYTF
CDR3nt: TGTGCCTGGAGTGCTACAGGGATTGGGGGCTACACCTTC

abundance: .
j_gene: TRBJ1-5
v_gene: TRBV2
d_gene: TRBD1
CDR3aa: CASSSQGGINQPQHF
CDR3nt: TGTGCCAGCAGTTCACAGGGGGGCATCAATCAGCCCCAGCATTTT

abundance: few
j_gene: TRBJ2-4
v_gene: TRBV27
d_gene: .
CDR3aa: CASSPMARDLPKNIQYF
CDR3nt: TGTGCCAGCAGTCCCATGGCCCGGGACTTACCCAAAAACATTCAGTACTTC

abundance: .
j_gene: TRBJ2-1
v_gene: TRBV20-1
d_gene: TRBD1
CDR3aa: CSYAGTVYNEQFF
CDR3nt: TGCAGCTACGCCGGGACAGTCTACAATGAGCAGTTCTTC

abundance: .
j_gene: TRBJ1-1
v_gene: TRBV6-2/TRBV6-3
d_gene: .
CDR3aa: CASSPGPERWNTEAFF
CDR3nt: TGTGCCAGCAGTCCCGGCCCGGAGCGATGGAACACTGAAGCTTTCTTT

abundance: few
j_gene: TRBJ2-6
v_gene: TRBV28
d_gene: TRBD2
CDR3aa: CASSLGGRVLPGANVLTF
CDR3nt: TGTGCCAGCAGTTTAGGGGGGAGGGTCCTACCTGGGGCCAACGTCCTGACTTTC